The next 29 T cell receptor beta chains were all read from a single sample in a study of cytomegalovirus exposure and HLA in healthy donors. Primers for the PCR totalled 60 Vbeta and 13 Jbeta. Assay: immunoSEQ multiplex PCR; the TCRdb copy retains only in-frame clones and omits some. This sample has more than 140,000 clones, with roughly 80% found just once. The material sequenced was PBMCs. These receptors were taken from a female donor in good health and CMV-seronegative.

The V and J genes are TRBV28 and TRBJ1-2, with a tentative D call TRBD1 (6 bases). Trimming took off 6 bases at V and 4 bases at J, with 15 bases between the two ends. The CDR3 contains 14 residues. CDR1 MDHEN and CDR2 SYDVKM come from the germline V gene. The CDR3 sequence: CASRRQGRPYGYTF. The CDR3 nucleotides are TGTGCCAGCAGACGTCAGGGGCGCCCCTATGGCTACACCTTC.

This clone was picked up a small number of times. This rearrangement joins TRBV10-3 to TRBJ1-1; no reliable D call. Trimming shortened V by 0 bases and J by 5 bases, and 7 bases separated the two germline ends. The germline CDR1 and CDR2 sequences are ENHRY and SYGVKD. The CDR3 contains 13 residues. In DNA, the CDR3 is TGTGCCATCAGTGAGTCACCAGGAACTGAAGCTTTCTTT. It specifies CAISESPGTEAFF.

The gene calls are TRBV11-3 and TRBJ1-2, with a possible D match to TRBD1 (6 bases). V was trimmed by 4 bases and J by 4 bases, leaving 10 bases between them. There are 13 residues in the CDR3. CDR1 SGHNT and CDR2 YENEEA come from the germline V gene. The CDR3 sequence is CASSSGQSYGYTF. DNA of the CDR3: TGTGCCAGCAGCTCCGGACAGAGCTATGGCTACACCTTC. The whole variable domain, remainder taken from reference TRBV11-3 and TRBJ1-2, is EAGVVQSPRYKIIEKKQPVAFWCNPISGHNTLYWYLQNLGQGPELLIRYENEEAVDDSQLPKDRFSAERLKGVDSTLKIQPAELGDSAVYLCASSSGQSYGYTFGSGTRLTVV.

This sequence joins TRBV6-1 and TRBJ2-1; 8 nucleotides match TRBD1. This CDR3 contains 17 residues. Trimming took 2 bases from V and 1 from J; bases not matched to a gene: 7. Germline V gives CDR1 MNHNS, CDR2 SASEGT. CDR3 loop: CASSELGGQVSYNEQFF. In DNA form, the CDR3 reads TGTGCCAGCAGTGAATTGGGGGGACAGGTTTCCTACAATGAGCAGTTCTTC.

Written as DNA, the CDR3 is TGTGCCAGCAGCGCTGTAACTAGCGGGAGTGGGAATGAGCAGTTCTTC. The encoded protein is CASSAVTSGSGNEQFF. V usage is TRBV9 and J usage is TRBJ2-1, with 11 positions matching TRBD2. The junction had 9 bases not matched to a gene; V was cut back by 3 bases and J by 7 bases. Germline-derived CDR1 and CDR2 are SGDLS and YYNGEE. The CDR3 runs to 16 residues.

The rearrangement links TRBV18 to TRBJ1-1, with 8 bases lining up with TRBD1. This CDR3 is built from 15 residues. Losses at the gene ends were 4 bases for V and 0 bases for J; bases not matched to a gene: 4. Germline CDR1 KGHSH, CDR2 LQKENI. The CDR3 sequence: CASSLDRVMNTEAFF. In DNA, the CDR3 is TGTGCCAGCTCACTGGACAGGGTAATGAACACTGAAGCTTTCTTT.

This clone has only a few counts. The genes are TRBV2 and TRBJ1-1; D remains unclear. The germline gives CDR1 SNHLY, CDR2 FYNNEI. V lost 8 bases, J lost 5 bases, and 9 bases lay in between. CDR3 length: 11 residues. CDR3: CASLRRTEAFF. The CDR3 DNA follows: TGTGCCAGCTTGAGGAGGACTGAAGCTTTCTTT.

CDR3 sequence: CASRMGQVNYGYTF. CDR3 DNA sequence: TGTGCCAGCAGGATGGGACAGGTTAACTATGGCTACACCTTC. This rearrangement joins TRBV6-1 to TRBJ1-2, with 8 bases that match TRBD1. Trimming at V came to 6 bases and at J to 1 base, leaving 4 bases not matched to a gene. Germline CDR1 reads MNHNS; CDR2 reads SASEGT. The CDR3 extends over 14 amino acids.

V is TRBV7-6 and J is TRBJ2-1; 10 bases line up with TRBD2. Germline V gene lookup returns CDR1 SGHVS and CDR2 FNYEAQ. This CDR3 spans 17 amino acids. With V trimmed by 1 base and J by 0 bases, 3 bases remained unmatched. CDR3 coding DNA: TGTGCCAGCAGCTTAGTTGCTAGCGGGAGCTCCTACAATGAGCAGTTCTTC. Protein sequence: CASSLVASGSSYNEQFF.

The V call is TRBV4-2, the J call TRBJ2-5; 10 bases line up with TRBD2. The ends lost 0 bases at V and 11 bases at J; junction bases unmatched: 9. CDR3 length: 15 residues. CDR1 is LGHNA and CDR2 is YNFKEQ in the germline V gene. CDR3 amino acids: CASSQEERGGGEQYF. The CDR3 nucleotides read TGTGCCAGCAGCCAAGAGGAGCGGGGGGGAGGGGAGCAGTACTTC.

The chain is built from TRBV9 and TRBJ2-5; 14 positions agree with TRBD2. V was pared by 2 bases and J by 4 bases, with 7 bases of the junction left unmatched. The CDR3 is made up of 17 amino acids. In germline, CDR1 is SGDLS, CDR2 YYNGEE. CDR3 protein: CASSVGLAGAVRETQYF. In DNA, the CDR3 is TGTGCCAGCAGCGTGGGACTAGCGGGGGCGGTGCGAGAGACCCAGTACTTC. Based on the CDR3 plus reference TRBV9 and TRBJ2-5, the full variable domain is DSGVTQTPKHLITATGQRVTLRCSPRSGDLSVYWYQQSLDQGLQFLIQYYNGEERAKGNILERFSAQQFPDLHSELNLSSLELGDSALYFCASSVGLAGAVRETQYFGPGTRLLVL.

This clone showed up just once. The rearrangement joins TRBV27 to TRBJ2-7; 10 nucleotides agree with TRBD1. Germline V gene sequence: CDR1 MNHEY, CDR2 SMNVEV (reference sequence). V dropped 6 bases and J dropped 7; count of bases not matched to a gene: 9. This CDR3 comprises 14 residues. DNA of the CDR3: TGTGCCAGCAGCCGGACAGGGGGGCGGTGGGAGCAGTACTTC. Translating it yields CASSRTGGRWEQYF.

The J gene is TRBJ1-1, the V gene TRBV5-4; D is uncertain. Trimming left V 0 bases short and J 0 bases short, with 6 bases between. The germline V gene encodes CDR1 SGHNT and CDR2 YYREEE (reference sequence). The CDR3 extends over 14 amino acids. The CDR3 region has the DNA TGTGCCAGCAGCTTGGGGGCATTGAACACTGAAGCTTTCTTT. This codes for CASSLGALNTEAFF.

V and J are TRBV29-1 and TRBJ2-2; 9 positions match TRBD1. V dropped 7 bases and J dropped 7; count of bases not matched to a gene: 7. Germline lookup yields CDR1 SQVTM and CDR2 ANQGSEA. This CDR3 has 13 amino acids. CDR3 DNA: TGCAGCGCAATAAGACAGGGGGTCGGGGAGCTGTTTTTT. This encodes CSAIRQGVGELFF.

This clone occurred a few times. V usage is TRBV19 and J usage is TRBJ2-1; the match to TRBD2 covers 10 bases. The CDR3 covers 14 residues. Germline-derived CDR1 and CDR2 are LNHDA and SQIVND (reference sequence). V shed 10 bases, J shed 6 bases, and the junction held 9 bases outside the gene matches. The CDR3 here is CAIGSGRTINEQFF. CDR3 bases: TGTGCCATCGGTAGCGGGAGGACTATCAATGAGCAGTTCTTC.

V and J are TRBV6-5 and TRBJ2-7, with TRBD1 matching 10 bases. The CDR3 covers 12 residues. Losses at the gene ends were 8 bases for V and 6 bases for J; bases not matched to a gene: 4. Germline values: CDR1 MNHEY, CDR2 SVGAGI. CDR3 coding DNA: TGTGCCAGCCGGGACAGGGGAGCCGAGCAGTACTTC. Protein sequence: CASRDRGAEQYF.

The chain joins TRBV5-8 to TRBJ1-1; TRBD1 matches at 7 bases. The CDR3 sequence is 14 residues long. Trimming cost V 4 bases and J 7 bases; bases outside gene matches: 10. Per germline, CDR1 SGHTS and CDR2 YDEGEE. For the CDR3, the DNA is TGTGCCAGCAGCGCCTGGACAGGAGATAATGAAGCTTTCTTT. Encoded protein: CASSAWTGDNEAFF.

This clone was recorded a few times. The gene calls are TRBV7-9 and TRBJ1-2; 7 bases align to TRBD1. This CDR3 has 15 amino acids. V shed 1 base and J 3 bases; nucleotides not matched to a gene: 5. The V gene's germline CDR1 is SEHNR and CDR2 FQNEAQ (reference sequence). Here the CDR3 DNA reads TGTGCCAGCAGCTTAGGGGGGACAGCTCACTATGGCTACACCTTC. Translated, it gives CASSLGGTAHYGYTF.

In DNA form, the CDR3 reads TGTGCCAGCAGCTTGGGGCAGGGGGTAGACTATGGCTACACCTTC. Its translation is CASSLGQGVDYGYTF. The rearrangement links TRBV5-5 to TRBJ1-2; 7 positions match TRBD1. From germline, CDR1 is SGHKS and CDR2 YYEKEE (reference sequence). The CDR3 contains 15 residues. V gave up 0 bases and J gave up 3 bases; unmatched junction bases: 5.

The chain recombines TRBV10-2 with TRBJ1-2; D uncertain. V was shortened by 4 bases and J by 1 base, with 10 bases between the two germline ends. The germline V gene encodes CDR1 WSHSY and CDR2 SAAADI. The CDR3 contains 14 residues. In nucleotides, the CDR3 is TGCGCCAGCAGTGGTTACTTAGATAACTATGGCTACACCTTC. Translation: CASSGYLDNYGYTF.

This clone was counted between two and nine times. V and J are TRBV5-1 and TRBJ2-3; 8 positions match TRBD1. Trimming removed 6 bases from V and 0 bases from J; junction bases left unmatched: 6. Germline V gene lookup returns CDR1 SGHRS and CDR2 YFSETQ. The CDR3 contains 15 residues. This CDR3 is CASTTRQGSTDTQYF. In DNA form, the CDR3 reads TGCGCCAGCACGACGAGACAGGGGAGCACAGATACGCAGTATTTT. Full variable domain (missing parts from reference TRBV5-1 and TRBJ2-3): KAGVTQTPRYLIKTRGQQVTLSCSPISGHRSVSWYQQTPGQGLQFLFEYFSETQRNKGNFPGRFSGRQFSNSRSEMNVSTLELGDSALYLCASTTRQGSTDTQYFGPGTRLTVL.

This clone has only a few counts. CDR3 sequence: CASSETGAVNTEAFF. In DNA form, the CDR3 reads TGTGCCAGCAGCGAGACAGGGGCCGTGAACACTGAAGCTTTCTTT. The chain carries TRBV6-5 and TRBJ1-1, with TRBD1 identical over 8 bases. The CDR3 has 15 amino acids. The trim removed 6 bases at V and 0 bases at J, leaving 6 bases unmatched. Germline assignment: CDR1 MNHEY and CDR2 SVGAGI.

The J gene is TRBJ2-1, the V gene TRBV11-2, with a weak D call TRBD2 (5 bases). The CDR3 covers 13 residues. V was trimmed by 5 bases and J by 4 bases, leaving 9 bases between them. CDR1 and CDR2 from the germline V gene are SGHAT and FQNNGV. The CDR3 coding sequence is TGTGCCAGCAGCAACACTAGATACAATGAGCAGTTCTTC. Translating it yields CASSNTRYNEQFF.

The V call is TRBV2, the J call TRBJ2-7; no reliable D call. The germline CDR1 and CDR2 sequences are SNHLY and FYNNEI. The CDR3 spans 14 residues. Trimming took off 6 bases at V and 6 bases at J, with 18 bases between the two ends. CDR3 bases: TGTGCCAGCAGGTCTTACGCGACGACGGGCGAGCAGTACTTC. Amino acid sequence: CASRSYATTGEQYF.

The V gene is TRBV7-3, the J gene TRBJ2-3; 11 bases match TRBD2. The ends lost 4 bases at V and 4 bases at J; junction bases unmatched: 19. This CDR3 has 20 residues. CDR1 and CDR2 (germline): SGHTA, FQGTGA. CDR3 sequence reads: CASSWIAGGPIPPSPDTQYF. CDR3 in DNA: TGTGCCAGCAGCTGGATAGCGGGGGGGCCGATCCCCCCTAGCCCAGATACGCAGTATTTT.

This clone appeared a few times. The rearrangement links TRBV6-1 to TRBJ1-5; D is undetermined. Trimming cost V 4 bases and J 11 bases, with 24 bases left between them. The germline V gene encodes CDR1 MNHNS and CDR2 SASEGT. There are 16 residues in the CDR3. As DNA, the CDR3 is TGTGCCAGCAGTGCCCGAGAGTCGGGGATTTTTTGCGCCCAGCATTTT. It codes for CASSARESGIFCAQHF.

The chain has TRBV13 and TRBJ2-7; tentatively, D is TRBD1 (5 bases). CDR1 and CDR2 (germline): PRHDT, FYEKMQ (reference sequence). This CDR3 has 15 residues. Trimming stripped 4 bases from V and 5 bases from J, with 18 bases between. The CDR3 bases are TGTGCCAGCAGCTCCCTATCTTATTCAGGGCACGAGCAGTACTTC. Its protein is CASSSLSYSGHEQYF. The entire variable domain, with the rest obtained from reference TRBV13 and TRBJ2-7, is as follows: AAGVIQSPRHLIKEKRETATLKCYPIPRHDTVYWYQQGPGQDPQFLISFYEKMQSDKGSIPDRFSAQQFSDYHSELNMSSLELGDSALYFCASSSLSYSGHEQYFGPGTRLTVT.

The V call is TRBV7-8, the J call TRBJ1-5; possibly TRBD1 for D (5 bases). V was pared by 2 bases and J by 1 base, with 12 bases between. This CDR3 comprises 16 residues. In germline, CDR1 is SGHVS, CDR2 FQNEAQ. CDR3 nucleotide sequence: TGTGCCAGCAGCTTAACCCTGGGGGGGAGCAATCAGCCCCAGCATTTT. This encodes CASSLTLGGSNQPQHF.

This sequence joins TRBV19 and TRBJ1-1; D remains ambiguous. This CDR3 is built from 14 residues. V shed 1 base and J shed 5 bases, with 11 bases lying between them. The germline CDR1 and CDR2 sequences are LNHDA and SQIVND (reference sequence). This chain's CDR3 is CASSIAGLVTEAFF. The CDR3 DNA sequence: TGTGCCAGTAGTATAGCCGGGTTGGTAACTGAAGCTTTCTTT.